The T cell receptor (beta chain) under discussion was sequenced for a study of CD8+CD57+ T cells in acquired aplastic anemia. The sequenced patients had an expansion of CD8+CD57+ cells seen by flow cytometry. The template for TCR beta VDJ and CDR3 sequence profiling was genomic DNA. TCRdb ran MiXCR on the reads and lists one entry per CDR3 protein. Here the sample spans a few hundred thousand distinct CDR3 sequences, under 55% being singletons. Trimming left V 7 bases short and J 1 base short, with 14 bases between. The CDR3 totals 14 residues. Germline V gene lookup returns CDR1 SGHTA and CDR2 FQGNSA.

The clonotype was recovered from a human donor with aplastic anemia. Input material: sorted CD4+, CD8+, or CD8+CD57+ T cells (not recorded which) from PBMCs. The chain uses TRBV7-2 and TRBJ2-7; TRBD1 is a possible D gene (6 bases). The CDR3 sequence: CASKKDSHSYEQYF. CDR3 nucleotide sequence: TGTGCCAGCAAGAAGGACAGCCATTCCTACGAGCAGTACTTC. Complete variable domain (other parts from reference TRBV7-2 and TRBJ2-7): GAGVSQSPSNKVTEKGKDVELRCDPISGHTALYWYRQSLGQGLEFLIYFQGNSAPDKSGLPSDRFSAERTGGSVSTLTIQRTQQEDSAVYLCASKKDSHSYEQYFGPGTRLTVT.